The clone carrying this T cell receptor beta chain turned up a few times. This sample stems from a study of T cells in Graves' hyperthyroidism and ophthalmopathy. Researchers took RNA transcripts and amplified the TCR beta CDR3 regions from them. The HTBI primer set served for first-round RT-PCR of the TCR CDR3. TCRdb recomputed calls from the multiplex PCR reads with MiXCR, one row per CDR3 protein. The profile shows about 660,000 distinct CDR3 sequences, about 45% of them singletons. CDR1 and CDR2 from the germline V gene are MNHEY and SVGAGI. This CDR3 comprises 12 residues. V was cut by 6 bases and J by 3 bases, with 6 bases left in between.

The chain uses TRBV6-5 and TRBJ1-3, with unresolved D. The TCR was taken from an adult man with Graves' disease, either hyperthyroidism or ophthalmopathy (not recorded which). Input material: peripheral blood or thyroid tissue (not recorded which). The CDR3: CASRADGNTIYF. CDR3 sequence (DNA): TGTGCCAGCAGGGCAGATGGAAACACCATATATTTT.